This T cell receptor (beta chain) appears in the sequencing data of a study of T cells after yellow fever vaccination. Each CDR3 protein is one row after TCRdb ran MiXCR on the 5' RACE reads. The data hold hundreds of thousands of distinct CDR3 sequences, with approximately 9% observed a single time. This clonotype was observed a handful of times. What it binds is unknown. Study conclusions and caveats: Peak timing came faster in the weaker secondary response, day 5 versus 15. The CD4 compartment and the CD8 compartment contained a small share of clonotypes in common.

The CDR3 has 14 amino acids. Germline V lookup: CDR1 MNHEY, CDR2 SMNVEV (reference sequence). The ends were cut back, 5 bases at V and 4 bases at J, with 13 bases in the middle. This TCR was recovered from a man aged 18 to 30 who received the YFV17D yellow fever vaccine. Source: PBMCs, taken on the day of the first yellow fever vaccination. The V gene is TRBV27, the J gene TRBJ2-3; D is possibly TRBD1 or TRBD2 (6 bases each). CDR3 protein: CASSPWGAPDTQYF. In DNA, the CDR3 is TGTGCCAGCAGTCCTTGGGGGGCGCCAGATACGCAGTATTTT.